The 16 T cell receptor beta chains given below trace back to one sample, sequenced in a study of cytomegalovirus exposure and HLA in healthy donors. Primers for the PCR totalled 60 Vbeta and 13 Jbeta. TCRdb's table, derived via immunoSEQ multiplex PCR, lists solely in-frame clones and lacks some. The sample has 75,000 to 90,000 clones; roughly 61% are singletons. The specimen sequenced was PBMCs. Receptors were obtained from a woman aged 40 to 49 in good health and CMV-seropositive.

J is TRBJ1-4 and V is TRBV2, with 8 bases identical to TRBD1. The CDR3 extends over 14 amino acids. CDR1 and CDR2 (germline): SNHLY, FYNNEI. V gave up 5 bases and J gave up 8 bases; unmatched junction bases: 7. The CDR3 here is CASSTTGGLEKLFF. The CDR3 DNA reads TGTGCCAGCAGTACCACAGGGGGTCTCGAAAAACTGTTTTTT.

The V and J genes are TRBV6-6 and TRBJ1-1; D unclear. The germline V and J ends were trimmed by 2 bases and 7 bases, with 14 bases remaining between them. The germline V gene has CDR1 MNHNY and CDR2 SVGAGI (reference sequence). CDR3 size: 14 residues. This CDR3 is CASSYPPGLNEAFF. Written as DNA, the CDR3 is TGTGCCAGCAGTTACCCCCCAGGACTTAATGAAGCTTTCTTT.

CDR3: CASSIGRGYGYTF. The CDR3 DNA follows: TGTGCCAGTAGTATAGGTAGGGGCTATGGCTACACCTTC. This rearrangement joins TRBV19 to TRBJ1-2, with a possible D match to TRBD1 (5 bases). This CDR3 is 13 amino acids long. CDR1 LNHDA and CDR2 SQIVND come from the germline V gene (reference sequence). The germline V and J ends were trimmed by 1 base and 4 bases, with 7 bases remaining between them.

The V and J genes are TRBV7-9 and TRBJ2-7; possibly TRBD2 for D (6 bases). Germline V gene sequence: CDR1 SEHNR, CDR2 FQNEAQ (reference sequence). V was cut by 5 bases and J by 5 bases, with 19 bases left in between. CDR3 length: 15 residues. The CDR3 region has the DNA TGTGCCAGCAGCCCCATGGAGGGCCGACTCGACGAGCAGTACTTC. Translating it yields CASSPMEGRLDEQYF.

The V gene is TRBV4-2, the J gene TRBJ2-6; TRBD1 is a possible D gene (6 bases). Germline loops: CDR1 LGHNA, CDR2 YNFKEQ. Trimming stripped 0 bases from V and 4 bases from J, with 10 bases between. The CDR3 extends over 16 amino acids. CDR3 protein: CASSQEGDTGANVLTF. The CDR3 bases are TGTGCCAGCAGCCAAGAGGGGGACACCGGGGCCAACGTCCTGACTTTC.

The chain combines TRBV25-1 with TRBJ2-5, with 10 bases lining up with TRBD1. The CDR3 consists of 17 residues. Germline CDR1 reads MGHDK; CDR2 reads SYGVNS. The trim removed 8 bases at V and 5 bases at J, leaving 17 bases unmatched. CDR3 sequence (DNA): TGTGCCAGCGCGCATGGATCCGGGACAGGGGTGGGCGAGACCCAGTACTTC. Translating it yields CASAHGSGTGVGETQYF. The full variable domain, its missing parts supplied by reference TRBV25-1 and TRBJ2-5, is EADIYQTPRYLVIGTGKKITLECSQTMGHDKMYWYQQDPGMELHLIHYSYGVNSTEKGDLSSESTVSRIRTEHFPLTLESARPSHTSQYLCASAHGSGTGVGETQYFGPGTRLLVL.

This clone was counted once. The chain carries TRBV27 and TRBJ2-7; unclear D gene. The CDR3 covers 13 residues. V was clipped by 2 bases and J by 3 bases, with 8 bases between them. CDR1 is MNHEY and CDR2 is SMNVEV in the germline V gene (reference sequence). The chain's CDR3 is CASSLVPGYEQYF. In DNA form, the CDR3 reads TGTGCCAGCAGTTTAGTCCCGGGCTACGAGCAGTACTTC.

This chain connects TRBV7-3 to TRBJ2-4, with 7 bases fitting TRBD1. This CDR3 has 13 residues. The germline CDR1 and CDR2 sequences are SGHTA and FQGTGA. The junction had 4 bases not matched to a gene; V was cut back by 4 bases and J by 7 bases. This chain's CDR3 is CASSSTQGNIQYF. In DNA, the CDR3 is TGTGCCAGCAGCTCCACACAGGGGAACATTCAGTACTTC.

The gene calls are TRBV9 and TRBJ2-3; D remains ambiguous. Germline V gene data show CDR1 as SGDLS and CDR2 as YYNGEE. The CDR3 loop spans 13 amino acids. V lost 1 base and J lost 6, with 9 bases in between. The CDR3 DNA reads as TGTGCCAGCAGCGTACCCTACCGGGATACGCAGTATTTT. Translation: CASSVPYRDTQYF.

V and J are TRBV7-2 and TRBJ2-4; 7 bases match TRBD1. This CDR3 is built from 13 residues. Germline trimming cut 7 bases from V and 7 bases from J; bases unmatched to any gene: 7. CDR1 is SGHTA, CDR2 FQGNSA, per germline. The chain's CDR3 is CASTPGGHNIQYF. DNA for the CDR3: TGTGCCAGCACCCCAGGGGGTCATAACATTCAGTACTTC.

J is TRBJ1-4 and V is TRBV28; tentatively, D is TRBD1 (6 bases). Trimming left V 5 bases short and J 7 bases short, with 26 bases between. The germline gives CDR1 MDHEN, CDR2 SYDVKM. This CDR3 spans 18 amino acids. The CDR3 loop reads CASSPFLGVQGKGEKLFF. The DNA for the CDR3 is TGTGCCAGCAGTCCGTTTTTGGGGGTTCAGGGGAAAGGTGAAAAACTGTTTTTT. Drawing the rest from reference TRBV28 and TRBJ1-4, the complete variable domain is DVKVTQSSRYLVKRTGEKVFLECVQDMDHENMFWYRQDPGLGLRLIYFSYDVKMKEKGDIPEGYSVSREKKERFSLILESASTNQTSMYLCASSPFLGVQGKGEKLFFGSGTQLSVL.

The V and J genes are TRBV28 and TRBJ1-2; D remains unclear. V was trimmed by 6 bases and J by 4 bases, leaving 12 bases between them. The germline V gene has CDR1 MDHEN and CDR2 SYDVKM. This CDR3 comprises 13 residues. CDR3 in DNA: TGTGCCAGCAGCCTTCCCCCGGTCTATGGCTACACCTTC. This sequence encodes CASSLPPVYGYTF.

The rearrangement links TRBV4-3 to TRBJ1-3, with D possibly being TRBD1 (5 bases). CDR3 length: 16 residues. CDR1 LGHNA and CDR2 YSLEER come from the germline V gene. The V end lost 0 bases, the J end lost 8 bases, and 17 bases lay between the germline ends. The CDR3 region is CASSQDPGRATDTIYF. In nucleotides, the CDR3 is TGCGCCAGCAGCCAAGATCCTGGCAGGGCGACGGACACCATATATTTT.

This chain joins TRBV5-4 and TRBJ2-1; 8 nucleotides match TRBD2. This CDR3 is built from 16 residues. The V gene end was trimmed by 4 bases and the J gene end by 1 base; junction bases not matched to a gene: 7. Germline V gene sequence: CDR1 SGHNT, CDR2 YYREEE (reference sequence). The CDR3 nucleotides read TGTGCCAGCAGCCAAGGGACTAGTAGTTCCTACAATGAGCAGTTCTTC. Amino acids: CASSQGTSSSYNEQFF.

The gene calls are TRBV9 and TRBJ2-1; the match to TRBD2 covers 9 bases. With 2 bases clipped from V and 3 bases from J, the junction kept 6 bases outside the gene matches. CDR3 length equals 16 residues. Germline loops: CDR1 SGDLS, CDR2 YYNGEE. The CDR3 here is CASSVLAGVLYNEQFF. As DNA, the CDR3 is TGTGCCAGCAGCGTTTTAGCGGGAGTTCTCTACAATGAGCAGTTCTTC. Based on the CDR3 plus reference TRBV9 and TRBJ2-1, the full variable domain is DSGVTQTPKHLITATGQRVTLRCSPRSGDLSVYWYQQSLDQGLQFLIQYYNGEERAKGNILERFSAQQFPDLHSELNLSSLELGDSALYFCASSVLAGVLYNEQFFGPGTRLTVL.

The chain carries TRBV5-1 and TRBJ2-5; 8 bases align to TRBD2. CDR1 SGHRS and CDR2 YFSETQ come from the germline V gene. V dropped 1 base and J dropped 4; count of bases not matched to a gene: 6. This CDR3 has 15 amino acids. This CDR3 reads CASSLQLAVVETQYF. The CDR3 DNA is TGCGCCAGCAGCTTGCAACTAGCGGTTGTAGAGACCCAGTACTTC.